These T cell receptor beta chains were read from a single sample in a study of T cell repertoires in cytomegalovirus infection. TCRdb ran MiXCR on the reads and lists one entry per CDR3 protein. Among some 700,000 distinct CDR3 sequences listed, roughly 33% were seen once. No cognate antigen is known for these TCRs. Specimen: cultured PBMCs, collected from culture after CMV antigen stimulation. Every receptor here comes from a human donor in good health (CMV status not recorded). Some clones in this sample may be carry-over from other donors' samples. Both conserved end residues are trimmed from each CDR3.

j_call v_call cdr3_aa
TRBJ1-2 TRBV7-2 ASSGAVANYGYT
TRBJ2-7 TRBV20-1 SARPTGQGSEQY
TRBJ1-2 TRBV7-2 ASSLGRPGQYGYT
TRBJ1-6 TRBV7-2 ASSWDRNSPLH
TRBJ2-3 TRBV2 ASSESRDRAADTQY
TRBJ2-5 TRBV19 ASSMGQGFQETQY
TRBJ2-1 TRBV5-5 ASSLIEEQF
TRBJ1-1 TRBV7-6 ASSLERRQGNTEAF
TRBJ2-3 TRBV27 ASVPRAGYTDTQY
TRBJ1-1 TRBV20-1 SADSRNTEAF
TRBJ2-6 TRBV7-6 ASSPGQSGANVLT
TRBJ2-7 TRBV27 ASSMLDRYEQY
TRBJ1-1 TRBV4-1 ASSPGQGDLMNTEAF
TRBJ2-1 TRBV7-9 ASSLDIWDEQF
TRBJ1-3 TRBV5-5 ASSIISGSGNTIY
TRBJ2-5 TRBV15 ATSRDLGGTGDETQY
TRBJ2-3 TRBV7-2 ASSPISRSTDTQY
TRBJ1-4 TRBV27 ASRPRTGTNEKLF
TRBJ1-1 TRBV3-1 ASSLSQEKAF
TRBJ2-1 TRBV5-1 ASSLRGGNNEQF
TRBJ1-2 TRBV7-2 ASSVSGQGVGYT
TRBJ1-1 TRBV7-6 ASSQSRDRGREGTEAF
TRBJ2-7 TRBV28 ASSYLTGGNEQY
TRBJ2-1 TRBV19 ASSFREANEQF
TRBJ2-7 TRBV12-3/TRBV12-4 ASSPAGAEQY
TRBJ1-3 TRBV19 ASSIEGGLSGNTIY
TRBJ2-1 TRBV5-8 ASSLVLAGPLSEQF
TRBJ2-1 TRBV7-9 ASSHRGTPYYNEQF
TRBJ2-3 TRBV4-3 ASSQDRSSGRLGTGTDTQY